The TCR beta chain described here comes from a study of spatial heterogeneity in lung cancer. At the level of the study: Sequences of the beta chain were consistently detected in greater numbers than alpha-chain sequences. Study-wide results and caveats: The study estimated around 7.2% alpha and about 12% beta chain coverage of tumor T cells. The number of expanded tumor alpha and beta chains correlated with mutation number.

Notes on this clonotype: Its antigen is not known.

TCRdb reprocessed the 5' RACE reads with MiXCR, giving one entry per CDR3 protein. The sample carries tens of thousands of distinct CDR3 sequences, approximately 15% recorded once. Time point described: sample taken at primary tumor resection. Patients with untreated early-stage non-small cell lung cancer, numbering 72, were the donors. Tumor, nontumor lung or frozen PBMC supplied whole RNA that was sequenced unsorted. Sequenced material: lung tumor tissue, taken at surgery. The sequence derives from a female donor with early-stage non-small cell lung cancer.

CDR3 residues: CASSILAGGSTDTQYF. Written as DNA, the CDR3 is TGTGCCAGCAGCATACTAGCGGGAGGGAGCACAGATACGCAGTATTTT. The chain combines TRBV7-2 with TRBJ2-3, with 13 bases aligning to TRBD2. CDR1 is SGHTA, CDR2 FQGNSA, per germline. CDR3 length: 16 amino acids. V gave up 5 bases and J gave up 0 bases; unmatched junction bases: 2.